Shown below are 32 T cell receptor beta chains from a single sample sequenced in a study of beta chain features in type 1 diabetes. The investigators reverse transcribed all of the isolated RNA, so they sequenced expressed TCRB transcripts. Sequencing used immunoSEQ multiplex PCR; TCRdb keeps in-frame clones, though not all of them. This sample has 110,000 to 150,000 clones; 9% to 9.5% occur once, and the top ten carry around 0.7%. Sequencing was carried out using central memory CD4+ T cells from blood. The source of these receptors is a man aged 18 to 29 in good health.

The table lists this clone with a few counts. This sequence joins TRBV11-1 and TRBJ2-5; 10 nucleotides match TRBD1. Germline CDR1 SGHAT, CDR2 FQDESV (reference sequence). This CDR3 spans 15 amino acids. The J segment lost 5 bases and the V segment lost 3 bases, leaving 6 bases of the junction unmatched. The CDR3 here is CASSFSTGGAETQYF. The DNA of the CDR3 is TGTGCCAGCAGCTTTTCGACAGGGGGCGCGGAGACCCAGTACTTC.

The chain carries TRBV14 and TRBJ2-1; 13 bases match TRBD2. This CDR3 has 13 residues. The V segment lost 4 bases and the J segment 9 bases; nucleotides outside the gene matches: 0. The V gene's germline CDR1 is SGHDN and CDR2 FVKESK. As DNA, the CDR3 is TGTGCCAGCAGCCGGACTAGCGGGAGTGAGCAGTTCTTC. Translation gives CASSRTSGSEQFF.

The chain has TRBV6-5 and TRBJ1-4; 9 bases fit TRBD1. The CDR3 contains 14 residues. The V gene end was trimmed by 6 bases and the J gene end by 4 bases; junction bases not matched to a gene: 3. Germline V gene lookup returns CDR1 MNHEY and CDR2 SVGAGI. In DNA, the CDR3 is TGTGCCAGCAGCCGGGACAGGGATAATGAAAAACTGTTTTTT. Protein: CASSRDRDNEKLFF.

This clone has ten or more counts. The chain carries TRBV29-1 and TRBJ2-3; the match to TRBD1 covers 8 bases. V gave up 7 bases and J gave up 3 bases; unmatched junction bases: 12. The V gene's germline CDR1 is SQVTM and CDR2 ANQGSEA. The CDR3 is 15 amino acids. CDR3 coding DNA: TGCAGCGCCACCGGACAGGGAGATCGGACAGATACGCAGTATTTT. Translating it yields CSATGQGDRTDTQYF.

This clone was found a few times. CDR3 nucleotide sequence: TGTGCCAGCAGCTTGGGTTTAACTAGCGGGGCGTTCGATACGCAGTATTTT. The encoded protein is CASSLGLTSGAFDTQYF. The rearrangement uses TRBV5-6 and TRBJ2-3, with 10 bases matching TRBD2. CDR1 SGHDT and CDR2 YYEEEE come from the germline V gene. The V segment lost 0 bases and the J segment 6 bases; nucleotides outside the gene matches: 10. The CDR3 has 17 amino acids.

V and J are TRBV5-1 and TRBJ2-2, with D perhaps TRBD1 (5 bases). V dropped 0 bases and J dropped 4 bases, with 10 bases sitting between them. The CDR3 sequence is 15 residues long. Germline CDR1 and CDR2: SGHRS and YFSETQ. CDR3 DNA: TGCGCCAGCAGCTTGGGAGACAGTCTCACCGGGGAGCTGTTTTTT. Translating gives CASSLGDSLTGELFF.

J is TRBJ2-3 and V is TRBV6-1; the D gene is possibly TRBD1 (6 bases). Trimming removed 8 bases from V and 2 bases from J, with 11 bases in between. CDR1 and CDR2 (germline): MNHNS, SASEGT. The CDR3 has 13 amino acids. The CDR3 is CASWPGVTDTQYF. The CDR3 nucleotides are TGTGCCAGCTGGCCAGGGGTCACAGATACGCAGTATTTT.

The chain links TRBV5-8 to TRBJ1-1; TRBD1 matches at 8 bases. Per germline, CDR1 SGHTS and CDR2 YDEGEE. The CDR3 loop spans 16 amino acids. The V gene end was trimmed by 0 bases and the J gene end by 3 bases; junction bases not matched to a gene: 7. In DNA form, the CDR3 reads TGTGCCAGCAGCTTGGCCACAGGGGGAGGGCACACTGAAGCTTTCTTT. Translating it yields CASSLATGGGHTEAFF.

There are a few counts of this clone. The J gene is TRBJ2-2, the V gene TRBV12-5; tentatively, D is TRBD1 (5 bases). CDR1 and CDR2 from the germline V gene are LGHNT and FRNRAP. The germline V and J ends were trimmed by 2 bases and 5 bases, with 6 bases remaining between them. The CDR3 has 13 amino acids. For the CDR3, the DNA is TGTGCTAGTGGTTTGCAGGGAACCGGGGAGCTGTTTTTT. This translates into CASGLQGTGELFF. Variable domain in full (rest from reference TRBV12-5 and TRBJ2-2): DARVTQTPRHKVTEMGQEVTMRCQPILGHNTVFWYRQTMMQGLELLAYFRNRAPLDDSGMPKDRFSAEMPDATLATLKIQPSEPRDSAVYFCASGLQGTGELFFGEGSRLTVL.

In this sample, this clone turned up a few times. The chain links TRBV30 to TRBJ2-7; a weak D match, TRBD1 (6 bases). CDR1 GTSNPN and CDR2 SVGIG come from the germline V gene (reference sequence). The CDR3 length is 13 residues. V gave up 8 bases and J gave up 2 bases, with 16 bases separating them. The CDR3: CAALPQGPYEQYF. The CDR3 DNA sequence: TGTGCCGCGCTCCCTCAGGGGCCCTACGAGCAGTACTTC.

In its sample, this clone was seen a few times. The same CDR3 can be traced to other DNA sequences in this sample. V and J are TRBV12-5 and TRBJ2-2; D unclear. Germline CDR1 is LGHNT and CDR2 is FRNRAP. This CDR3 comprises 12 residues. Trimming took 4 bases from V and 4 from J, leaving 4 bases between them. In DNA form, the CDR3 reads TGTGCTAGTGGTTCCCTCACCGGGGAGCTGTTTTTT. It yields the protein CASGSLTGELFF.

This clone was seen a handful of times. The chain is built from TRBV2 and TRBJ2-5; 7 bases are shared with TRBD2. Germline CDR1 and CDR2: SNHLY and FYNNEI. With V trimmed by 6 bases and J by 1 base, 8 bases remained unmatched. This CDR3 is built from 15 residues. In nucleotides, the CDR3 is TGTGCCAGCAGCTCCCCCGGCGGGGGCCAAGAGACCCAGTACTTC. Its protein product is CASSSPGGGQETQYF. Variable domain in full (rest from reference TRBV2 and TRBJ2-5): EPEVTQTPSHQVTQMGQEVILRCVPISNHLYFYWYRQILGQKVEFLVSFYNNEISEKSEIFDDQFSVERPDGSNFTLKIRSTKLEDSAMYFCASSSPGGGQETQYFGPGTRLLVL.

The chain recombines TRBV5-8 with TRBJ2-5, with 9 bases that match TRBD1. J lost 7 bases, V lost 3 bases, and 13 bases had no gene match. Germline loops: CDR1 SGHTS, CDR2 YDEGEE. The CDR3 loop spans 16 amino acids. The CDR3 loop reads CASSSRDRAVRGTQYF. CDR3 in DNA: TGTGCCAGCAGCTCCCGGGACAGGGCGGTCAGGGGGACCCAGTACTTC.

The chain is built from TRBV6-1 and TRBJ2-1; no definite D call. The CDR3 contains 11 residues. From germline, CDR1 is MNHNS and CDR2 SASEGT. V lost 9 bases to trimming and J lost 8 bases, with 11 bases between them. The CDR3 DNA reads TGTGCCAGTCGGTTTTTGGATGAGCAGTTCTTC. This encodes CASRFLDEQFF.

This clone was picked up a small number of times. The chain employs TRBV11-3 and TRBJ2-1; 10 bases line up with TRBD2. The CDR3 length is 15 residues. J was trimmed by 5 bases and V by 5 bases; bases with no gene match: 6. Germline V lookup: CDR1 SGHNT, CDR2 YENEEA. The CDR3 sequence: CASSGGLAGDNEQFF. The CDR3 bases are TGTGCCAGCAGCGGTGGTCTAGCGGGGGACAATGAGCAGTTCTTC.

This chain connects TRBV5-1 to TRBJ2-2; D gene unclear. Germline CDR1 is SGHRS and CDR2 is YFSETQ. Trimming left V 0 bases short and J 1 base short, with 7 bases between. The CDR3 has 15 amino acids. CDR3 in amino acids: CASSLAGQNTGELFF. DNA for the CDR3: TGCGCCAGCAGCTTGGCCGGTCAGAACACCGGGGAGCTGTTTTTT.

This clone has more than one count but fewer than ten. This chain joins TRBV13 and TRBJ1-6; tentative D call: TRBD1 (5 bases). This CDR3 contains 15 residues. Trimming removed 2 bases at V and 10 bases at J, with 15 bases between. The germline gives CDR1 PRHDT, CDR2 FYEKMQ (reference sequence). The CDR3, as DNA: TGTGCCAGCAGCTTATTTGGGGGGGAAGGCTCACCCCTCCACTTT. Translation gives CASSLFGGEGSPLHF.

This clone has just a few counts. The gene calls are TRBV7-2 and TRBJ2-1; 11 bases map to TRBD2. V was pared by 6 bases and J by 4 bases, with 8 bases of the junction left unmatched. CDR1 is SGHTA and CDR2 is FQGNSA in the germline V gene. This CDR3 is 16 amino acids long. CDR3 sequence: CASRNPSGGTYNEQFF. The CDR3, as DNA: TGTGCCAGCAGAAACCCTAGCGGGGGGACGTACAATGAGCAGTTCTTC.

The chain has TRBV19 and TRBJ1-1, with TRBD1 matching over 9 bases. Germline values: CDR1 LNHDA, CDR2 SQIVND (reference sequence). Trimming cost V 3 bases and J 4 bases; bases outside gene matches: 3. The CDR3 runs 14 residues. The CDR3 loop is CASSMTGGVTEAFF. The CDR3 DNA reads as TGTGCCAGTAGTATGACAGGGGGTGTCACTGAAGCTTTCTTT.

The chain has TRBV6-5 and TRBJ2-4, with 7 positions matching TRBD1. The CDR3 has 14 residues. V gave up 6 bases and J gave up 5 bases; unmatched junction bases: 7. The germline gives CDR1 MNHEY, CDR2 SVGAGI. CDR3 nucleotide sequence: TGTGCCAGCAGCCGAACAGGGGAGCAAAACATTCAGTACTTC. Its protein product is CASSRTGEQNIQYF.

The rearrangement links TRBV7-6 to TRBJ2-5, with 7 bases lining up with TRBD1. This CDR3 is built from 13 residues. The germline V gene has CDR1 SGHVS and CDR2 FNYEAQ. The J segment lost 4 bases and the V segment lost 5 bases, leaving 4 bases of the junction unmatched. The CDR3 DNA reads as TGTGCCAGCAGCCAGGACAGGCGAGAGACCCAGTACTTC. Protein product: CASSQDRRETQYF. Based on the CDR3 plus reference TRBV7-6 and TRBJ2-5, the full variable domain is GAGVSQSPRYKVTKRGQDVALRCDPISGHVSLYWYRQALGQGPEFLTYFNYEAQQDKSGLPNDRFSAERPEGSISTLTIQRTEQRDSAMYRCASSQDRRETQYFGPGTRLLVL.

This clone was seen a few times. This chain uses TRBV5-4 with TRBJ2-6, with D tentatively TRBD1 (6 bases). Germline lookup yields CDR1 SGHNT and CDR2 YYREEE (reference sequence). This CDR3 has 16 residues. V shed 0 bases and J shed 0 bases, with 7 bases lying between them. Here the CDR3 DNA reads TGTGCCAGCAGCTTGGGAGGGGGCTCTGGGGCCAACGTCCTGACTTTC. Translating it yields CASSLGGGSGANVLTF.

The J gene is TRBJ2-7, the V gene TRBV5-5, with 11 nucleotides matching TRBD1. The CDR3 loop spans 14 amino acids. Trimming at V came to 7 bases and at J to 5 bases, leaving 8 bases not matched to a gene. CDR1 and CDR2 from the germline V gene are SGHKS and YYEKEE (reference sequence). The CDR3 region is CASGRTGGQDEQYF. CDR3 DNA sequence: TGTGCCAGCGGACGGACAGGGGGCCAGGACGAGCAGTACTTC.

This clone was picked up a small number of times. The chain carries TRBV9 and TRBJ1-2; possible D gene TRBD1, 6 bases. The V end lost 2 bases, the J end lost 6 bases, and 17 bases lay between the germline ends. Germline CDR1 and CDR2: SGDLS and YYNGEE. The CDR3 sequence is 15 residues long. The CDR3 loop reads CASSVSMRTDNGYTF. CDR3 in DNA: TGTGCCAGCAGCGTTAGTATGAGGACAGATAATGGCTACACCTTC.

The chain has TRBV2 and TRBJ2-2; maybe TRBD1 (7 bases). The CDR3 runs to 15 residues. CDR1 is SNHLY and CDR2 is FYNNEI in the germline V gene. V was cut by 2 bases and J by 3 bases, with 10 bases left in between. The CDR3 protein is CASSEQGGDTGELFF. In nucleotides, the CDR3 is TGTGCCAGCAGTGAACAGGGGGGAGACACCGGGGAGCTGTTTTTT.

The CDR3 is CATSRYLNRQTYSNQPQHF. CDR3 sequence (DNA): TGTGCCACCAGCAGATATCTAAACAGACAGACTTATAGCAATCAGCCCCAGCATTTT. V is TRBV15 and J is TRBJ1-5, with a tentative D call TRBD1 (5 bases). V lost 2 bases and J 0 bases, leaving 20 bases between the germline ends. Germline V gives CDR1 LNHNV, CDR2 YYDKDF (reference sequence). This CDR3 is 19 amino acids long.

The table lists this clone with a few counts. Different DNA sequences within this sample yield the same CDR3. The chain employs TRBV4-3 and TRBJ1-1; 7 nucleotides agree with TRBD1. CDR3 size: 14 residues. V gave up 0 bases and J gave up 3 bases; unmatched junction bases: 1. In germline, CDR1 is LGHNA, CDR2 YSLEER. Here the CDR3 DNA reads TGCGCCAGCAGCCAAGAAACAGGGGACACTGAAGCTTTCTTT. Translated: CASSQETGDTEAFF.

CDR3 residues: CASSSTGGEGKLFF. The DNA for the CDR3 is TGTGCCAGCAGCTCCACAGGGGGAGAAGGAAAACTGTTTTTT. The chain recombines TRBV7-9 with TRBJ1-4; 8 bases are shared with TRBD1. CDR1 SEHNR and CDR2 FQNEAQ come from the germline V gene (reference sequence). The length of the CDR3 is 14 residues. Unmatched junction bases numbered 8, after V lost 4 bases and J lost 10 bases.

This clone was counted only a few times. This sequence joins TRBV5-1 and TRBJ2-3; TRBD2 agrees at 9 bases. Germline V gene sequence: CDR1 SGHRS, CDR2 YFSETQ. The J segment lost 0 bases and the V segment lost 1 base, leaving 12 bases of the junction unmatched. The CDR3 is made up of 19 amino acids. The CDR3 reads CASSLLAGLNTPSTDTQYF. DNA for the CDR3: TGCGCCAGCAGCTTGCTAGCGGGGCTGAACACCCCAAGCACAGATACGCAGTATTTT.

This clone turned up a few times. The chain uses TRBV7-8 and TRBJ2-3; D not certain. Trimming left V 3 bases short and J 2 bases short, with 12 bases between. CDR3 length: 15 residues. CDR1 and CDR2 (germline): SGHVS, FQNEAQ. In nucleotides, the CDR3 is TGTGCCAGCAGCTTGCCAGGATACCACACAGATACGCAGTATTTT. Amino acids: CASSLPGYHTDTQYF.

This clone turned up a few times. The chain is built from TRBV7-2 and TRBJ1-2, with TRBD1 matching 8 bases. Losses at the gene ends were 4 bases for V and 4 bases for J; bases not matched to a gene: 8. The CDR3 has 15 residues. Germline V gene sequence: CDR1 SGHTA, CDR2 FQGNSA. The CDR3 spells CASSSTPQGAYGYTF. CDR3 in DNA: TGTGCCAGCAGCTCTACACCCCAGGGGGCCTATGGCTACACCTTC.

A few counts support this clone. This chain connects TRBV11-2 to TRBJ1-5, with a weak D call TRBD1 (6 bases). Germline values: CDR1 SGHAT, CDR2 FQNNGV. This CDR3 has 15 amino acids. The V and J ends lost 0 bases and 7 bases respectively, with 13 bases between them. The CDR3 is CASSLDLQGGQPQHF. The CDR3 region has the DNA TGTGCCAGCAGCTTAGATCTACAGGGCGGACAGCCCCAGCATTTT.